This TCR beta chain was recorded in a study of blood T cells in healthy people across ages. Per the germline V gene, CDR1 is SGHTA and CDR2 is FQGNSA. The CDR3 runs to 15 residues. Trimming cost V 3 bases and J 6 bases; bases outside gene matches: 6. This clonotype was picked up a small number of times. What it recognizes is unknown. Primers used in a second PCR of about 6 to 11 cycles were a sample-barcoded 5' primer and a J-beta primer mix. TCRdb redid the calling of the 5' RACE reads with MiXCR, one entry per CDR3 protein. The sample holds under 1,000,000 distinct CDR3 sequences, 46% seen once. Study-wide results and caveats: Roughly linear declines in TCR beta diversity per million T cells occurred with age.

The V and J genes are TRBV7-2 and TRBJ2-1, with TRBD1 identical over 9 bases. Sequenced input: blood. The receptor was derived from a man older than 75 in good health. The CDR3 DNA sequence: TGTGCCAGCAGCTTGTTCCGGGACAGGGCCAATGAGCAGTTCTTC. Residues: CASSLFRDRANEQFF.